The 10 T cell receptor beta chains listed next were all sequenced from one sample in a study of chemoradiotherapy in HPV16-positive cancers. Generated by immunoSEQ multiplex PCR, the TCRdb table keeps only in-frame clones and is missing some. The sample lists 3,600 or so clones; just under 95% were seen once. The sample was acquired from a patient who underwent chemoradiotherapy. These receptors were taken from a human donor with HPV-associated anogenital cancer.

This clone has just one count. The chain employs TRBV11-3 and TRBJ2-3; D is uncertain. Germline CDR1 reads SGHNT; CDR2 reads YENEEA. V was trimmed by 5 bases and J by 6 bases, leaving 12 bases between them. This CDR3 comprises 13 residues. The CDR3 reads CASSLPHSDTQYF. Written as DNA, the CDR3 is TGTGCCAGCAGCCTGCCTCATAGCGATACGCAGTATTTT. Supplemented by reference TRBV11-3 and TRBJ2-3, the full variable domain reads EAGVVQSPRYKIIEKKQPVAFWCNPISGHNTLYWYLQNLGQGPELLIRYENEEAVDDSQLPKDRFSAERLKGVDSTLKIQPAELGDSAVYLCASSLPHSDTQYFGPGTRLTVL.

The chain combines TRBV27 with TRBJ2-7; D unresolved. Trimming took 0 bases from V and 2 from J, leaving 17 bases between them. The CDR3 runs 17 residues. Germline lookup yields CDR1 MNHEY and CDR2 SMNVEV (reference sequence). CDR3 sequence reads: CASSLSFTPQLAYEQYF. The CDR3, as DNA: TGTGCCAGCAGTTTATCGTTTACCCCTCAGCTTGCCTACGAGCAGTACTTC.

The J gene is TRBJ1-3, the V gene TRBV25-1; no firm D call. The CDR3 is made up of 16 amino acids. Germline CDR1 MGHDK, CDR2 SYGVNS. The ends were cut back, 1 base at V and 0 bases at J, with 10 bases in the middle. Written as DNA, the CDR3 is TGTGCCAGCAGTGAATCTCTAGGGAACTCTGGAAACACCATATATTTT. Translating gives CASSESLGNSGNTIYF.

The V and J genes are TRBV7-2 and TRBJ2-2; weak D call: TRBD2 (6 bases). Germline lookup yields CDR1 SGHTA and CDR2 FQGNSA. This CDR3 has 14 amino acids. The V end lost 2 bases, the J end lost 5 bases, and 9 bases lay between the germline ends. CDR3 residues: CASSLTAGTGELFF. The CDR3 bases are TGTGCCAGCAGCTTAACCGCGGGGACCGGGGAGCTGTTTTTT.

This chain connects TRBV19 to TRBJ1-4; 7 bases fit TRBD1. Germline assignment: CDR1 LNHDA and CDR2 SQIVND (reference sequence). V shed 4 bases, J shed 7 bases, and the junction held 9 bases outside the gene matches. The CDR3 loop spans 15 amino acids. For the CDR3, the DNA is TGTGCCAGTAGTAGGAACCGGGACAGAGGTGAAAAACTGTTTTTT. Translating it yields CASSRNRDRGEKLFF.

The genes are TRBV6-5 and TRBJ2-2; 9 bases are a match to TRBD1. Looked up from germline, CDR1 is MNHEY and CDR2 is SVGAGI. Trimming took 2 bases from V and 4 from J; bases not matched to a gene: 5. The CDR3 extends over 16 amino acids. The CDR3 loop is CASSYHRGQTTGELFF. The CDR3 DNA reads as TGTGCCAGCAGTTACCACAGGGGGCAGACCACCGGGGAGCTGTTTTTT.

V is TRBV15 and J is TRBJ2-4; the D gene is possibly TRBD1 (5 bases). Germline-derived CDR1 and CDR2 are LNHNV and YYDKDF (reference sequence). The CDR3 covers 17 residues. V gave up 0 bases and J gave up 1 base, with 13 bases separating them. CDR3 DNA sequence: TGTGCCACCAGCAGAGATGTCACGCAGGGCGCCAAAAACATTCAGTACTTC. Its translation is CATSRDVTQGAKNIQYF.

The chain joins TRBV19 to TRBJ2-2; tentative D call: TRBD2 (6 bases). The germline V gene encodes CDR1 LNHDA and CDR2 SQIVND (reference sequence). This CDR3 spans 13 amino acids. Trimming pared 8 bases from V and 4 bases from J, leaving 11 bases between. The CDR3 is CASGGILTGELFF. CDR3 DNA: TGTGCCAGTGGCGGGATCCTCACCGGGGAGCTGTTTTTT.

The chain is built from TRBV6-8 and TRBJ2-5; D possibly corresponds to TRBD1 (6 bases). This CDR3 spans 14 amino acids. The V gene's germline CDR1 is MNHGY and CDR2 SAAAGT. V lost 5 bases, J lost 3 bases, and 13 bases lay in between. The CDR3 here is CASSKRDTKETQYF. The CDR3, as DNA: TGTGCCAGCAGTAAACGGGACACTAAAGAGACCCAGTACTTC.

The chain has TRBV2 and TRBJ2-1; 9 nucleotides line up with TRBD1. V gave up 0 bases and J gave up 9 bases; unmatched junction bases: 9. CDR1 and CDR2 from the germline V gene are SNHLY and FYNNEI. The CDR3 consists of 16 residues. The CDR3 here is CASSEALGQGDSEQFF. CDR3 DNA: TGTGCCAGCAGTGAAGCGCTGGGACAGGGAGACAGTGAGCAGTTCTTC.